Presented here are 18 T cell receptor beta chains from one specimen sequenced in a study of T cells after yellow fever vaccination. From the 5' RACE reads, TCRdb called clonotypes with MiXCR, one entry per CDR3 protein. The sample consists of around 320,000 distinct CDR3 sequences, 7.5% to 9.5% of them appearing once. The input for sequencing was CD4+ T cells sorted from PBMCs, taken 5 days after the yellow fever booster vaccination. The receptors were sampled from a man younger than 30 who received the YFV17D yellow fever vaccine.

This rearrangement joins TRBV15 to TRBJ2-1; a possible D gene is TRBD2 (5 bases). V was shortened by 1 base and J by 7 bases, with 17 bases between the two germline ends. The CDR3 consists of 16 residues. Germline CDR1 is LNHNV and CDR2 is YYDKDF (reference sequence). The CDR3 bases are TGTGCCACCAGCAGAGTGGATCTAGCAGTCCTTAATGAGCAGTTCTTC. This gives the protein CATSRVDLAVLNEQFF.

This clonotype turned up a few times. V gene TRBV10-3 combines with J gene TRBJ2-1, with D possibly called TRBD1 or TRBD2 (5 bases each). CDR1 is ENHRY, CDR2 SYGVKD, per germline. CDR3 length: 15 amino acids. Trimming stripped 0 bases from V and 7 bases from J, with 13 bases between. The CDR3 DNA is TGTGCCATCAGTGAGTCGACTCGAGGGGTGAATGAGCAGTTCTTC. It encodes CAISESTRGVNEQFF.

V usage is TRBV6-5 and J usage is TRBJ2-5, with D possibly TRBD2 on 7 matching bases. V dropped 0 bases and J dropped 3 bases, with 14 bases sitting between them. Germline V gene sequence: CDR1 MNHEY, CDR2 SVGAGI. The CDR3 is 16 amino acids. CDR3 DNA: TGTGCCAGCAGTTACTCGAGAGGGGGGGGCGAAGAGACCCAGTACTTC. This gives the protein CASSYSRGGGEETQYF.

This clonotype turned up a few times. The rearrangement links TRBV5-6 to TRBJ2-4, with 7 nucleotides matching TRBD1. CDR3 size: 15 residues. Germline values: CDR1 SGHDT, CDR2 YYEEEE. The trim removed 2 bases at V and 1 base at J, leaving 3 bases unmatched. CDR3 in amino acids: CASSLARGAKNIQYF. The CDR3 region has the DNA TGTGCCAGCAGCTTAGCCAGGGGGGCCAAAAACATTCAGTACTTC.

This clonotype appeared many times. The chain uses TRBV10-3 and TRBJ2-5; the match to TRBD1 covers 10 bases. The junction had 4 bases not matched to a gene; V was cut back by 4 bases and J by 2 bases. The CDR3 extends over 15 amino acids. Germline-derived CDR1 and CDR2 are ENHRY and SYGVKD. The CDR3 sequence: CAISGADRGQETQYF. The CDR3 region has the DNA TGTGCCATCAGTGGGGCGGACAGGGGGCAAGAGACCCAGTACTTC.

The chain has TRBV6-2 or TRBV6-3 and TRBJ1-1; D unclear. There are 12 residues in the CDR3. The V gene's germline CDR1 is MNHEY and CDR2 SVGEGT. V shed 7 bases and J shed 4 bases, with 10 bases lying between them. CDR3 nucleotide sequence: TGTGCCAGCATCGACGCGGGCACTGAAGCTTTCTTT. Amino acid sequence: CASIDAGTEAFF.

This clonotype was seen more than once but under ten times. The J gene is TRBJ1-4, the V gene TRBV6-6; tentatively, D is TRBD1 (6 bases). Germline values: CDR1 MNHNY, CDR2 SVGAGI (reference sequence). The CDR3 has 13 amino acids. The germline V and J ends were trimmed by 6 bases and 8 bases, with 13 bases remaining between them. CDR3 protein: CASSTRQAEKLFF. CDR3 DNA: TGTGCCAGCAGCACTAGACAGGCGGAAAAACTGTTTTTT.

The chain has TRBV18 and TRBJ2-7; TRBD2 agrees at 7 bases. Germline V gives CDR1 KGHSH, CDR2 LQKENI. This CDR3 region has 15 residues. V gave up 1 base and J gave up 3 bases; unmatched junction bases: 6. The CDR3 sequence: CASSPREGMYYEQYV. The CDR3, as DNA: TGTGCCAGCTCACCACGGGAGGGAATGTACTACGAGCAGTACGTC.

This clonotype has only a few counts. The chain couples TRBV21-1 to TRBJ2-2; the D call in the table, TRBD1, was not verified against the DNA. TRBV21-1 is tagged as a pseudogene. CDR3 size: 14 residues. The DNA for the CDR3 is TGTGCCAGCAGCAAGGGACAGAACACCGGGGAGCTGTTTTTT. Amino acid sequence: CASSKGQNTGELFF.

The J gene is TRBJ1-6, the V gene TRBV18, with TRBD1 matching 7 bases. This CDR3 region has 15 residues. V gave up 3 bases and J gave up 11 bases; unmatched junction bases: 10. Germline loops: CDR1 KGHSH, CDR2 LQKENI. CDR3 sequence (DNA): TGTGCCAGCTCACCTGCAGGGGGAGAGGACCCACCCCTCCACTTT. It specifies CASSPAGGEDPPLHF.

This clonotype was seen more than once but under ten times. This rearrangement joins TRBV12-5 to TRBJ2-3; the D is unclear. The germline V gene encodes CDR1 LGHNT and CDR2 FRNRAP. The CDR3 is 13 amino acids. Trimming stripped 2 bases from V and 8 bases from J, with 11 bases between. CDR3 sequence: CASGLPTGPTQYF. The CDR3 DNA reads TGTGCTAGTGGTTTGCCGACTGGGCCTACGCAGTATTTT.

This clonotype has only a few counts. The chain is built from TRBV6-2 or TRBV6-3 and TRBJ2-7; 10 bases match TRBD2. The V gene end was trimmed by 5 bases and the J gene end by 3 bases; junction bases not matched to a gene: 10. CDR3 length: 16 residues. Germline V gene lookup returns CDR1 MNHEY and CDR2 SVGEGT. The DNA of the CDR3 is TGTGCCAGCAGTCGGGGCGTAGCGGGGGGTCGCTACGAGCAGTACGTC. Translated, it gives CASSRGVAGGRYEQYV.

The genes are TRBV10-3 and TRBJ2-3; 10 bases agree with TRBD2. V shed 10 bases and J 3 bases; nucleotides not matched to a gene: 16. The length of the CDR3 is 17 residues. CDR1 is ENHRY and CDR2 is SYGVKD in the germline V gene. Written as DNA, the CDR3 is TGTGCCACCACTGGCCTTAGCGGGGGGTGGCAGACAGATACGCAGTATTTT. Translating gives CATTGLSGGWQTDTQYF.

The J gene is TRBJ2-1, the V gene TRBV7-9; D is unresolved. Trimming took off 2 bases at V and 4 bases at J, with 6 bases between the two ends. This CDR3 is 13 amino acids long. CDR1 and CDR2 from the germline V gene are SEHNR and FQNEAQ (reference sequence). CDR3: CASSLNVYNEQFF. Here the CDR3 DNA reads TGTGCCAGCAGCTTAAACGTATACAATGAGCAGTTCTTC.

This clonotype was counted at least ten times. This chain connects TRBV4-1 to TRBJ2-2; D remains unclear. Germline V lookup: CDR1 MGHRA, CDR2 YSYEKL. V was pared by 0 bases and J by 1 base, with 9 bases between. This CDR3 has 16 amino acids. The CDR3 reads CASSQDGSGNTGELFF. The CDR3 DNA is TGCGCCAGCAGCCAAGACGGGTCAGGGAACACCGGGGAGCTGTTTTTT.

This clonotype was counted a few times. The rearrangement joins TRBV28 to TRBJ2-3, with a possible D match to TRBD1 (6 bases). CDR1 and CDR2 from the germline V gene are MDHEN and SYDVKM. The CDR3 is 13 amino acids. Trimming cost V 6 bases and J 9 bases, with 16 bases left between them. Here the CDR3 reads CASSLGQSPTQYF. In DNA, the CDR3 is TGTGCCAGCAGCCTTGGACAGTCCCCCACGCAGTATTTT.

This clonotype was seen repeatedly, ten times or more. The chain has TRBV20-1 and TRBJ2-5; the D gene is possibly TRBD1 (6 bases). The germline gives CDR1 DFQATT, CDR2 SNEGSKA (reference sequence). V lost 2 bases to trimming and J lost 9 bases, with 22 bases between them. The CDR3 length is 15 residues. CDR3 coding DNA: TGCAGTGCTAGACAGGTTTACAGTCGCCCAGGGGCCCAGTACTTC. Its protein is CSARQVYSRPGAQYF.

This clonotype was picked up a small number of times. The rearrangement uses TRBV12-3 or TRBV12-4 and TRBJ1-3; D perhaps matches TRBD1 (5 bases). Trimming left V 1 base short and J 3 bases short, with 10 bases between. The CDR3 runs to 15 residues. In DNA form, the CDR3 reads TGTGCCAGCAGTTTAGTCGGGGGGGTTGGAAACACCATATATTTT. Amino acid sequence: CASSLVGGVGNTIYF.